This record covers a single T cell receptor (beta chain). This sample was taken from a study of identical twins. Between the trimmed V and J ends, which lost 6 bases and 4 bases, there was a span of 34 bases. The CDR3 totals 20 residues. Germline-derived CDR1 and CDR2 are ENHRY and SYGVKD. TCRdb re-derived calls from the 5' RACE reads in MiXCR, one entry per CDR3 protein. This table has 200,000 to 250,000 distinct CDR3 sequences, approximately 7.1% appearing once. The same data also contributed to another study, on T cells expressing NK-cell markers. As reported in that work: Seven HCMV-seropositive donors and one seronegative donor made up the eight sequenced donors. Among the experiments, several used an anti-gamma-delta TCR antibody to restrict sorting to alpha-beta TCR T cells.

The source material was CD8+ T cells sorted from blood. The chain uses TRBV10-3 and TRBJ2-7, with D possibly being TRBD2 (5 bases). The clonotype was recovered from a woman between 18 and 29 years old in good health. The CDR3 DNA reads TGTGCCATCAGCGGGCGGTGGACTTGGCCAGCGCCGGGAAGTCGGTACGAGCAGTACTTC. Protein: CAISGRWTWPAPGSRYEQYF.